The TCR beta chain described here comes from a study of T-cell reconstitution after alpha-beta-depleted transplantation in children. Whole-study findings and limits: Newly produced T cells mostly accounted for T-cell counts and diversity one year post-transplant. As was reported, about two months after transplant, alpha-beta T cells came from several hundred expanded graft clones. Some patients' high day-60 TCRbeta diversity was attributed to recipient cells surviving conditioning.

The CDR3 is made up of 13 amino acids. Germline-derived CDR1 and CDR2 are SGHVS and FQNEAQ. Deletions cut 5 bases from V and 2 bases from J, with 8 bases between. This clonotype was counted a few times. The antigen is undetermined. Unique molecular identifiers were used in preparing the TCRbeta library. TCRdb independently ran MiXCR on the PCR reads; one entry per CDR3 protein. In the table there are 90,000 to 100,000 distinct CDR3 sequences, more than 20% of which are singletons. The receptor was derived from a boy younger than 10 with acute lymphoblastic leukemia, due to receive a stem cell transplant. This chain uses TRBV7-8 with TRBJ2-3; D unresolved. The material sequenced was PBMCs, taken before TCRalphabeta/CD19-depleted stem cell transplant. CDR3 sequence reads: CASSTRPTDTQYF. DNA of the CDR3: TGTGCCAGCAGCACCCGACCCACAGATACGCAGTATTTT.